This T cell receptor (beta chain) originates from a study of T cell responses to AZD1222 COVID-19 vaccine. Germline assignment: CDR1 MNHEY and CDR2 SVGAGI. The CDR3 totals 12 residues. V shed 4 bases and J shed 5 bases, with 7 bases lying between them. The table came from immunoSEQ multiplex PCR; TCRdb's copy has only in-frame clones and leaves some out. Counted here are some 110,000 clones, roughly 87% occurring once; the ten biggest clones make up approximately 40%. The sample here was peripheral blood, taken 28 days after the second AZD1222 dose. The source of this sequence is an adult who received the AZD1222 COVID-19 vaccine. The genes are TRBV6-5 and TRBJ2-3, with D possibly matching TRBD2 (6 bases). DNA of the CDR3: TGTGCCAGCAGTTCGACTAGAGATACGCAGTATTTT. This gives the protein CASSSTRDTQYF.